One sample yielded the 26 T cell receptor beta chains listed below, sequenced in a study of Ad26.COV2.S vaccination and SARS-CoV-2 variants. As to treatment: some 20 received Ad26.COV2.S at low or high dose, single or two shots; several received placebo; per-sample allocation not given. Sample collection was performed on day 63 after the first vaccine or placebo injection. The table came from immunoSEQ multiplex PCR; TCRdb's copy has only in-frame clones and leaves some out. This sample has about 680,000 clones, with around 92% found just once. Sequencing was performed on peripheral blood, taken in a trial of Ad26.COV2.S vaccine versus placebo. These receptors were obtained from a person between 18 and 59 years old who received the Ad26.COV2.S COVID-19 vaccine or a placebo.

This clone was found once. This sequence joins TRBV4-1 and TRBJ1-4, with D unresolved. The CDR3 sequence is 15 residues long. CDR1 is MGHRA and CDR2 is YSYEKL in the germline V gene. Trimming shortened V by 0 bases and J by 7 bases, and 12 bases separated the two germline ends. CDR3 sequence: CASSQEEMYGEKLFF. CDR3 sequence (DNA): TGCGCCAGCAGCCAAGAGGAGATGTACGGTGAAAAACTGTTTTTT.

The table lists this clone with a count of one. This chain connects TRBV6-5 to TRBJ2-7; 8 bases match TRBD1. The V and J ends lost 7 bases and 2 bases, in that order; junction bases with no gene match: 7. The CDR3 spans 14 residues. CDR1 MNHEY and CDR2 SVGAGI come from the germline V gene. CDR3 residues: CASKGTGPTYEQYF. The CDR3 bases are TGTGCCAGCAAAGGGACAGGACCAACCTACGAGCAGTACTTC.

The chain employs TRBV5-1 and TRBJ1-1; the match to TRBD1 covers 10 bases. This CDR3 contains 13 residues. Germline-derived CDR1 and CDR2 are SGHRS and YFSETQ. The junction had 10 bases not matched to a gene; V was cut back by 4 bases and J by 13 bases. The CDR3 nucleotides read TGCGCCAGCAGCCGAATAGGGACAGGGGACGGTTTCTTT. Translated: CASSRIGTGDGFF. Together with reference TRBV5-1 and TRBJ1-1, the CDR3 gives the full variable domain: KAGVTQTPRYLIKTRGQQVTLSCSPISGHRSVSWYQQTPGQGLQFLFEYFSETQRNKGNFPGRFSGRQFSNSRSEMNVSTLELGDSALYLCASSRIGTGDGFFGQGTRLTVV.

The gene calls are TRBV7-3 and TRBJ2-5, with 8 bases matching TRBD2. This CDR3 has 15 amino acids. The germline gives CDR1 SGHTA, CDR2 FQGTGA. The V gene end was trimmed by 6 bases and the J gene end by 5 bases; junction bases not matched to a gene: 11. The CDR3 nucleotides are TGTGCCAGCAGTCCCTCCGGGGGGGGCCTCGAGACCCAGTACTTC. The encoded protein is CASSPSGGGLETQYF.

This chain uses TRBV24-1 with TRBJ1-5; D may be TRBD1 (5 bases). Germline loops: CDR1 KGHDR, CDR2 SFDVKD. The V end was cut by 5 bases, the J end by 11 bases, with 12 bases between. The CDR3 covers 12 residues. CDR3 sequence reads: CATSAGGATQHF. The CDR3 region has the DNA TGTGCCACCAGTGCAGGAGGGGCTACCCAGCATTTT.

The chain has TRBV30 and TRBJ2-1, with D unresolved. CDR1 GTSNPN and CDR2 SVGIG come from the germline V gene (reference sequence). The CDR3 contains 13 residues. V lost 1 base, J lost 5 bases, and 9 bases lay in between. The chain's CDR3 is CAWSALGNNEQFF. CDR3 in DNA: TGTGCCTGGAGTGCACTGGGGAACAATGAGCAGTTCTTC. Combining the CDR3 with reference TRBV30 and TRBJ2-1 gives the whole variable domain SQTIHQWPATLVQPVGSPLSLECTVEGTSNPNLYWYRQAAGRGLQLLFYSVGIGQISSEVPQNLSASRPQDRQFILSSKKLLLSDSGFYLCAWSALGNNEQFFGPGTRLTVL.

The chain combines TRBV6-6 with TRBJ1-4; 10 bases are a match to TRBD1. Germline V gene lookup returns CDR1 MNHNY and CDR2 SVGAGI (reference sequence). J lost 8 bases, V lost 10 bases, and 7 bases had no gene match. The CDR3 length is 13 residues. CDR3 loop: CAIGQGGNEKLFF. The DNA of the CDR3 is TGTGCCATAGGACAGGGGGGAAACGAAAAACTGTTTTTT.

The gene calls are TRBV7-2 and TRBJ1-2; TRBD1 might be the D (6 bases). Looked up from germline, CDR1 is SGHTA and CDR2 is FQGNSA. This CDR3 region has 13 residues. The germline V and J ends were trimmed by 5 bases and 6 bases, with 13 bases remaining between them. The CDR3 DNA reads TGTGCCAGCAGCACTACAGGGAAGGATGGCTACACCTTC. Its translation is CASSTTGKDGYTF.

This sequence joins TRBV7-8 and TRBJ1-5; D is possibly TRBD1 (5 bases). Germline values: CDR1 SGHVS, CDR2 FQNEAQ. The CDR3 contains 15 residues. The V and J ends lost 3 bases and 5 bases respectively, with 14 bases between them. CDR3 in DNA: TGTGCCAGCAGCTTTAAAGGGGATGAGGATCAGCCCCAGCATTTT. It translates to CASSFKGDEDQPQHF.

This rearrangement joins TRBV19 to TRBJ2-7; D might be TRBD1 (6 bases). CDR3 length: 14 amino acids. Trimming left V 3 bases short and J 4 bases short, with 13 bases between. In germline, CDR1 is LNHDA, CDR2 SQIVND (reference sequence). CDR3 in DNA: TGTGCCAGTAGTATCGACCAGGGGAATTACGAGCAGTACTTC. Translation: CASSIDQGNYEQYF.

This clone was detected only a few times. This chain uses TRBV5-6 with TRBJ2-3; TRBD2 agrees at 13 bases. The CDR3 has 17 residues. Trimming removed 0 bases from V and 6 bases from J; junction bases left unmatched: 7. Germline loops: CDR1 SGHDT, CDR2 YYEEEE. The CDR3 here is CASSLGLAGGPQDTQYF. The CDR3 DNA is TGTGCCAGCAGCTTGGGACTAGCGGGAGGACCCCAGGATACGCAGTATTTT.

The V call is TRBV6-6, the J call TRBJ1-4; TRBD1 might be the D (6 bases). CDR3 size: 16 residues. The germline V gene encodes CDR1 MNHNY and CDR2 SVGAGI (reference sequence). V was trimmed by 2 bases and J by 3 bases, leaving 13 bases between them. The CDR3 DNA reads TGTGCCAGCAGTTACCCCACAGGGTTTGCTAATGAAAAACTGTTTTTT. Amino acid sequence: CASSYPTGFANEKLFF.

CDR3 sequence (DNA): TGTGCCAGTAGTATAAGAGGAGGGGCGGTGACCGGGGAGCTGTTTTTT. Amino acid sequence: CASSIRGGAVTGELFF. The rearrangement links TRBV19 to TRBJ2-2; D may be TRBD2 (6 bases). Germline V gives CDR1 LNHDA, CDR2 SQIVND (reference sequence). CDR3 length equals 16 residues. V was cut by 2 bases and J by 5 bases, with 15 bases left in between.

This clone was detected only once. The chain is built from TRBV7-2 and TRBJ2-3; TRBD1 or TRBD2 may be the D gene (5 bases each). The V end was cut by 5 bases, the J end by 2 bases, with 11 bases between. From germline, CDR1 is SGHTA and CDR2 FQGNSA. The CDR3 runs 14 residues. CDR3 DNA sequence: TGTGCCAGCAGCCGGGACCCGAACACAGATACGCAGTATTTT. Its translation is CASSRDPNTDTQYF.

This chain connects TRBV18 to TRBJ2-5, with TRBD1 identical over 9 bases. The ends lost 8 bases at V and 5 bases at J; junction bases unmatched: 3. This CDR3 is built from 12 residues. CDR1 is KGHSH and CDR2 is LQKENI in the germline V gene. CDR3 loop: CASQGQGETQYF. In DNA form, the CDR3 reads TGTGCCAGCCAGGGACAGGGTGAGACCCAGTACTTC.

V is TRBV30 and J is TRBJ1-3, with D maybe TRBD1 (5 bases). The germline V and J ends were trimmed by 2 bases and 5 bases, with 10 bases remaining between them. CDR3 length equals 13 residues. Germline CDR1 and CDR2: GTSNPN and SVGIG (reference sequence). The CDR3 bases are TGTGCCTGGAGTCGAGTGGACAGAAACACCATATATTTT. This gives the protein CAWSRVDRNTIYF.

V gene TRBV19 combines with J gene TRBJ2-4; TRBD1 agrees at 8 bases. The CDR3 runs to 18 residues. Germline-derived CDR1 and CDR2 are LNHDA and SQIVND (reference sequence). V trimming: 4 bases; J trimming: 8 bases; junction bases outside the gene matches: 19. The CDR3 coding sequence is TGTGCCAGTAGTACTAGCGCCGGGGCAGGGGGCTCGCAGGACATTCAGTACTTC. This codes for CASSTSAGAGGSQDIQYF.

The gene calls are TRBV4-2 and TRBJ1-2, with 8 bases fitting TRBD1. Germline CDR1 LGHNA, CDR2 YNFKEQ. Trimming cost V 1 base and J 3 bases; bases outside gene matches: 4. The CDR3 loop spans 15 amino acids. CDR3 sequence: CASSQGTGIHYGYTF. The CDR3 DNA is TGTGCCAGCAGCCAAGGGACAGGGATTCACTATGGCTACACCTTC.

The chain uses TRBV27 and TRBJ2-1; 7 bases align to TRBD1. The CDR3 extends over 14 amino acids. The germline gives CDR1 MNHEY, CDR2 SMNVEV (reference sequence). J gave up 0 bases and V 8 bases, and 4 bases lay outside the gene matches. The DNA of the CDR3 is TGTGCCAGCGCGGACAGGAGCTCCTACAATGAGCAGTTCTTC. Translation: CASADRSSYNEQFF.

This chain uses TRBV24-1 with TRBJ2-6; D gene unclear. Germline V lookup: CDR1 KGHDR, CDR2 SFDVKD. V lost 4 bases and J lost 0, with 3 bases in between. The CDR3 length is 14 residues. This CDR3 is CATSDVSGANVLTF. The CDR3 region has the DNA TGTGCCACCAGTGACGTCTCTGGGGCCAACGTCCTGACTTTC.

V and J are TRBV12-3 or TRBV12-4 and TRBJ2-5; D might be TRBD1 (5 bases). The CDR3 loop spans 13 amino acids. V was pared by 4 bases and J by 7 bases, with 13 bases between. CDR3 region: CASSSDGQGTQYF. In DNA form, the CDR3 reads TGTGCCAGCAGTTCCGATGGGCAGGGGACCCAGTACTTC.

This chain's CDR3 is CASSLYPNTGELFF. CDR3 in DNA: TGTGCCAGCAGCTTATATCCGAACACCGGGGAGCTGTTTTTT. The rearrangement joins TRBV7-9 to TRBJ2-2; D remains unclear. V shed 2 bases and J shed 0 bases, with 4 bases lying between them. CDR1 is SEHNR, CDR2 FQNEAQ, per germline (reference sequence). The CDR3 length is 14 residues.

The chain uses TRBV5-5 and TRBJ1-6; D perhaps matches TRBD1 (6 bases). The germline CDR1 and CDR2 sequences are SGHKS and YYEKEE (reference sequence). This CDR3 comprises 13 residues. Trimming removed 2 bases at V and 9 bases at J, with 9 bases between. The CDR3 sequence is CASSFGGTSPLHF. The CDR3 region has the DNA TGTGCCAGCAGCTTCGGGGGCACTTCACCCCTCCACTTT.

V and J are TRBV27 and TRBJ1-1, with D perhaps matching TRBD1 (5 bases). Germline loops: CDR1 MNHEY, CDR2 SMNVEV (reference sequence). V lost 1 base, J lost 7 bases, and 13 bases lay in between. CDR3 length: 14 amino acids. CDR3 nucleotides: TGTGCCAGCAGTTTATATGGTGGCACAGGTGAAGCTTTCTTT. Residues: CASSLYGGTGEAFF.

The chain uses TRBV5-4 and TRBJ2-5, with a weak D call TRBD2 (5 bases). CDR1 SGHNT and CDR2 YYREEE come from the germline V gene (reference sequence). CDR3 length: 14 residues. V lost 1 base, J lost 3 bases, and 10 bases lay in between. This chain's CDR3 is CASSLTGVEETQYF. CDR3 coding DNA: TGTGCCAGCAGCTTGACCGGGGTAGAAGAGACCCAGTACTTC.

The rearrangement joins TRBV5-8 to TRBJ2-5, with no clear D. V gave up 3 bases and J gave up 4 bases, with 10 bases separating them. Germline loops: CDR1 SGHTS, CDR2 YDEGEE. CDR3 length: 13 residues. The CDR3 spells CASSWIGRETQYF. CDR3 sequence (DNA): TGTGCCAGCAGCTGGATTGGGCGAGAGACCCAGTACTTC.